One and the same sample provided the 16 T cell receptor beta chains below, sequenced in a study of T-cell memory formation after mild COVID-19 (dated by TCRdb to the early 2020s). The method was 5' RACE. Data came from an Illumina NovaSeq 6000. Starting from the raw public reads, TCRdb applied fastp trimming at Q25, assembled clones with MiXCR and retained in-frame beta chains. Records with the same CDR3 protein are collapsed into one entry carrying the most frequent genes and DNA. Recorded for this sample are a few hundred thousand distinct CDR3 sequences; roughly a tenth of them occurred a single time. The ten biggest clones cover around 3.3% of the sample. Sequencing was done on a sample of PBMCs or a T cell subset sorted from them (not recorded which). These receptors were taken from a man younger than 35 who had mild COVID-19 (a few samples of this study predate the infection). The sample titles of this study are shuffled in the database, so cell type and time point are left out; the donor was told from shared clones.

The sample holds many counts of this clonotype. DNA of the CDR3: TGTGCCATCAGTGCAGGCCAGGGCGACACCTACGAGCAGTACTTC. This gives the protein CAISAGQGDTYEQYF. The genes are TRBV10-3 and TRBJ2-7; a weak D match, TRBD1 (5 bases). With 4 bases removed from V and 2 bases from J, the gap between germline ends came to 15 bases. From germline, CDR1 is ENHRY and CDR2 SYGVKD. The CDR3 extends over 15 amino acids.

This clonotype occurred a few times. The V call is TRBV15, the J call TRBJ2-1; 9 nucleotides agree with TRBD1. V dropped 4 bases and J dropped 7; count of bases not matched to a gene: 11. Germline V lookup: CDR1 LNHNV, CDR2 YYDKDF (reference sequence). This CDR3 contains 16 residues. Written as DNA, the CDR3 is TGTGCCACCAGCAAGGGACGGGGGACAGGGTCTAATGAGCAGTTCTTC. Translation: CATSKGRGTGSNEQFF.

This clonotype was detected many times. This CDR3 reads CASSQDLTIPGSGSNQPQHF. The DNA for the CDR3 is TGCGCCAGCAGCCAAGATCTTACGATACCGGGGTCCGGGAGCAATCAGCCCCAGCATTTT. The J gene is TRBJ1-5, the V gene TRBV4-1; D is unclear. Germline CDR1 and CDR2: MGHRA and YSYEKL. V lost 0 bases to trimming and J lost 1 base, with 22 bases between them. The CDR3 has 20 residues.

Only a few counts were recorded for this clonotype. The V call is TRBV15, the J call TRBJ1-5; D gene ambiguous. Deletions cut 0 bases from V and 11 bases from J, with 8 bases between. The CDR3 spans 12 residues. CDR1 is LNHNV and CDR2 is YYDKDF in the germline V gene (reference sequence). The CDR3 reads CATSRDKRAQHF. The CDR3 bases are TGTGCCACCAGCAGAGACAAGCGGGCCCAGCATTTT.

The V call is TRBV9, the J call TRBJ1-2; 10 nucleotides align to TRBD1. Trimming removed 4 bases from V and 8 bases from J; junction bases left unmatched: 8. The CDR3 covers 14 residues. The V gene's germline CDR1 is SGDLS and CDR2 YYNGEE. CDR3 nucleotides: TGTGCCAGCAGCACAGGGACAGGGGTTTGGGGCTACACCTTC. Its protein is CASSTGTGVWGYTF.

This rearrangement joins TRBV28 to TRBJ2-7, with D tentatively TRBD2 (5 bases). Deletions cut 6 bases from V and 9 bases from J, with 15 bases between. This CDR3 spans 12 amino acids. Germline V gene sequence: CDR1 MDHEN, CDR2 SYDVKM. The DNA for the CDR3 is TGTGCCAGCAGGGAATCCGAGGGTCCGCAGTACGTC. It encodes CASRESEGPQYV.

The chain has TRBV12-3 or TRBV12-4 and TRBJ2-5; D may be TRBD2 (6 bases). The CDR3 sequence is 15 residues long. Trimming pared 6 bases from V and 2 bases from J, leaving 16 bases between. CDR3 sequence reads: CASSQDAGSQETQYF. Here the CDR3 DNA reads TGTGCCAGCAGCCAAGACGCGGGGTCGCAAGAGACCCAGTACTTC.

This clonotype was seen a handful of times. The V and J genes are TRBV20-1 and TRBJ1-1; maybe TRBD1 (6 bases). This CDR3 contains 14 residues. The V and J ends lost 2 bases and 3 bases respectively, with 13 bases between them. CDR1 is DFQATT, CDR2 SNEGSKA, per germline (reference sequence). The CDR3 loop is CSARRQVEDTEAFF. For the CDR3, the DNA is TGCAGTGCTAGACGACAGGTAGAAGACACTGAAGCTTTCTTT.

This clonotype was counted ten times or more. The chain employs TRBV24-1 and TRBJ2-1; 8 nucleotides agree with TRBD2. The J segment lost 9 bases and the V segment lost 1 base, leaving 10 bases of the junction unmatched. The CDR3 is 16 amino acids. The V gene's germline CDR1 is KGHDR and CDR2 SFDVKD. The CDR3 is CATSDFAGGPFIEQFF. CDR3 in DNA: TGTGCCACCAGTGATTTTGCGGGGGGACCCTTCATTGAGCAGTTCTTC.

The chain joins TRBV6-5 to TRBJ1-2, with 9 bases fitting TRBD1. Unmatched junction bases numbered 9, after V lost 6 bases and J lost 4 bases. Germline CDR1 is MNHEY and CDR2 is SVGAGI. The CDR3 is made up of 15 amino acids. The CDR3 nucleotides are TGTGCCAGCAGCTACACTACAGGGGGCGGCTATGGCTACACCTTC. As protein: CASSYTTGGGYGYTF.

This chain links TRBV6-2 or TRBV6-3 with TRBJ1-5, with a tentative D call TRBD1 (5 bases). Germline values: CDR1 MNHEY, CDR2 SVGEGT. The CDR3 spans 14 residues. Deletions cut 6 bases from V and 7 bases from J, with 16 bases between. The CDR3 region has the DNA TGTGCCAGCAGGGACCCGGGGGGTTTACAGCCCCAGCATTTT. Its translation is CASRDPGGLQPQHF.

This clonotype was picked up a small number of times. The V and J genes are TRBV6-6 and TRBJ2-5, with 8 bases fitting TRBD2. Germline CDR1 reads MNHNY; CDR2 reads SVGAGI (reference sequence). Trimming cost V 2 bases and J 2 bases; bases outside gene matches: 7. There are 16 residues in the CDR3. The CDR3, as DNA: TGTGCCAGCAGTTACCCCGGACTAGCCGTACAAGAGACCCAGTACTTC. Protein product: CASSYPGLAVQETQYF.

The CDR3 DNA follows: TGTGCCAGCGGAGCAACTTCTAGCACAGATACGCAGTATTTT. This gives the protein CASGATSSTDTQYF. The chain joins TRBV6-5 to TRBJ2-3; D not certain. Germline CDR1 reads MNHEY; CDR2 reads SVGAGI. This CDR3 comprises 14 residues. Trimming removed 8 bases from V and 0 bases from J, with 12 bases in between.

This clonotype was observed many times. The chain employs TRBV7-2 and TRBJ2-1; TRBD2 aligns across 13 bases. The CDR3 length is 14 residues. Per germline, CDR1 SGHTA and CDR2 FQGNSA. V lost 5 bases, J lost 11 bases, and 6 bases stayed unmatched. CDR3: CASSPTSGGPKQFF. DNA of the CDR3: TGTGCCAGCAGCCCGACTAGCGGGGGGCCCAAGCAGTTCTTC.

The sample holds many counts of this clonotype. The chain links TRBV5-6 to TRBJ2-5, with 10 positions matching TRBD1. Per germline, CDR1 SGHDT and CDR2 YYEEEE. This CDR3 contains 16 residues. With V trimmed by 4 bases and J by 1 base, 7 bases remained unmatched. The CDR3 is CASSRQGASTQETQYF. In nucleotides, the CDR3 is TGTGCCAGCAGCCGACAGGGGGCGTCCACCCAAGAGACCCAGTACTTC.

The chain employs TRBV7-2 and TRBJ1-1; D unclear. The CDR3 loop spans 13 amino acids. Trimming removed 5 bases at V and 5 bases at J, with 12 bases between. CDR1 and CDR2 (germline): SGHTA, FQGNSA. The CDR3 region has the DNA TGTGCCAGCAGCCTCCAGAGGGCTACTGAAGCTTTCTTT. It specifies CASSLQRATEAFF.